This paragraph covers one T cell receptor (beta chain) sequence. Its binding antigen is unknown. It has no much larger one-base neighbor in the sample; base qualities were not kept. The CDR3 contains 17 residues, cysteine and phenylalanine counted. Only CDR3 DNA is held: 51 bases, read in frame from base 1. CDR1 and CDR2 (MNHEY, SVGEGT) derive from the germline V gene. Unmatched junction bases come to 15, with V trimmed by 6 bases and J by 4 bases. The data are from a study of blood T cell repertoires in COVID-19 (dated by TCRdb to about 2020). For context, the study as a whole: Samples from collaborators originated in the United States, Italy and Spain and spanned both the acute and convalescent phases of COVID-19. The material from the prospective study consisted of cDNA or gDNA derived from T cells, B-cell-depleted T cells, or PBMCs. Nearly every sample came with metadata listing a de-identified subject ID, COVID-19 status, age in years and sex. The samples were drawn from the first 160 participants of the ongoing ImmuneRACE study and from more than 1,000 subjects provided by 6 global collaborators. A freely available public database, intended as a resource for researchers studying the immune response to SARS-CoV-2, is where the repertoires were released. The dataset comprised deeply sampled blood TCRbeta repertoires from subjects exposed to, actively infected with, or recovered from COVID-19. Where available, HLA class I and class II types were taken from metadata supplied by the sample provider and were not determined by assay-based typing. General study outcomes and caveats: How much clinical and demographic metadata was included differed by source and by participant, and the metadata was provided uncurated.

TCRbeta CDR3 regions were amplified from genomic DNA using the immunoSEQ Assay, a bias-controlled multiplex PCR. As for the authors' bioinformatics: Nucleated cell counts per sample were estimated from amplification of reference gene primers within the assay. To quantify the absolute abundance of each unique TCRbeta CDR3 rearrangement, sequence reads were collapsed and filtered. Productive Simpson clonality was computed per sample as the square root of Simpson's diversity index over productive rearrangements. Here the immuneACCESS table is served through TCRdb, limited to in-frame sequences with V and J called. Missing clones are a known gap in these copies; in checked studies unresolved V genes cover under half, and the rest lacks a known reason. V and J calls and clone size are as listed in that table; D and trimming were resolved from the DNA. Counted in this sample were approximately 94,000 clones; more than 75% of them appeared once. The ten largest clones add up to over 10% of the sample.

Collaborating institutions collected whole blood in K2EDTA tubes following their own protocols. Collaborator samples were shipped for TCRbeta analysis as frozen whole blood, isolated PBMCs, or DNA extracted from either sample type. The TCR originated in a human donor in a cohort sampled during active COVID-19. The sequenced sample was peripheral blood. The V and J genes are TRBV6-2 or TRBV6-3 and TRBJ2-1; the central 7 bases match TRBD2. Here is the DNA: TGTGCCAGCAGCTCCGCATCTAGGCGAGCGGGATACAATGAGCAGTTCTTC. Translation gives CASSSASRRAGYNEQFF.